This T cell receptor beta chain derives from a study of blood T cell repertoires in COVID-19. This CDR3 comprises 13 residues. CDR1 is SGHTA, CDR2 FQGNSA, per germline. V was cut by 1 base and J by 7 bases, with 8 bases left in between. Profiled with immunoSEQ multiplex PCR; TCRdb holds only in-frame clones, not every one. The sample yields around 170,000 clones, about 86% seen once. Sequenced input: peripheral blood. The receptor was isolated from a young man with active or convalescent COVID-19. The chain links TRBV7-2 to TRBJ1-5; D is unclear. CDR3 coding DNA: TGTGCCAGCAGCTTAGTACGCGGGCAGCCCCAGCATTTT. This gives the protein CASSLVRGQPQHF.